This TCR beta chain appears in the sequencing data of a study of shared clonotypes between healthy human individuals. To note about this clone: Its antigen is not identified.

Study findings and constraints: Investigators collected only blood, and repertoires in tissues likely differ. Clonotype sharing among donors was expected to depend on sequencing depth.

It was into CD45RA+ naive and CD45RA-negative memory subsets that the CD4+ cells were split. The V segment lost 3 bases and the J segment 8 bases; nucleotides outside the gene matches: 15. The CDR3 totals 16 residues. Germline V CDR1 and CDR2: SGHRS, YFSETQ. The assay used deep level. The repertoire was sequenced with immunoSEQ multiplex PCR; TCRdb's copy has only in-frame clones and lacks some. This table has about 1.1 million clones, about 84% appearing once. The chain has TRBV5-1 and TRBJ1-2, with TRBD1 matching over 8 bases. The specimen sequenced was memory CD4+ T cells from PBMCs. Subset given: CD45RA-negative fraction. The receptor comes from a man aged 18 to 35 in good health. Some clones in this sample may be carry-over from other donors' samples. The CDR3 coding sequence is TGCGCCAGCAGCTCGCTGACCGGGACAGGATTTCAGGGCTACACCTTC. It codes for CASSSLTGTGFQGYTF.